The T cell receptor beta chain described here comes from a study of radiotherapy plus CTLA-4 blockade in lung cancer (dated by TCRdb to the late 2010s). Looking at the study overall: Among the enrolled patients, about 19% had an objective response, and 31% reached disease control.

This clone was counted only a few times. The clone's antigen remains unknown. No per-base quality is available; no much larger clone lies one base away. Summary of the overall study and its limitations: Early dynamic changes in blood T cell clones, together with increased serum interferon-beta after radiation, were reported as the strongest predictors of response. After treatment with radiotherapy and ipilimumab, TCR clones that originated in tumors expanded in peripheral blood.

Library method: the immunoSEQ multiplex PCR assay. TCRdb mirrors the immuneACCESS table, restricted to in-frame sequences. Some clones are absent from its copies; in checked studies, under half trace to an unresolved V gene, and the reason for the others is unknown. The sample table lists about 25,000 clones, around 70% of them with a count of one. 3% to 4% of the sample rests with the top ten. The study tested focal radiation therapy combined with CTLA-4 blockade (ipilimumab) in patients with chemo-refractory metastatic non-small-cell lung cancer. Sequences SGHTA (CDR1) and FQGNSA (CDR2) are obtained from the germline V gene. Trimming takes 5 bases off V and 6 bases off J; junction bases not matched to a gene: 5. Including cysteine and phenylalanine, the CDR3 has 13 amino acids. Only CDR3 DNA is held: 39 bases, read in frame from base 1.

This clonotype originated in a human donor with non-small cell lung cancer whose response to radiotherapy plus ipilimumab could not be evaluated. The input for sequencing was peripheral blood, taken from a patient treated with radiotherapy plus ipilimumab. The sequence is built from TRBV7-2 and TRBJ1-2; the junction holds 8 bases that match TRBD1. CDR3 protein: CASSPDRVNGYTF. The base sequence is TGTGCCAGCAGCCCGGACAGGGTTAATGGCTACACCTTC.